The rows below give T cell receptor beta chains drawn from one sample of a study of radiotherapy plus CTLA-4 blockade in lung cancer. Clones were read by immunoSEQ multiplex PCR, and TCRdb kept only the in-frame ones, dropping some. The sample carries approximately 95,000 clones, 82% recorded once. Specimen: peripheral blood, collected from a patient treated with radiotherapy plus ipilimumab. The receptors here all came from a human donor with non-small cell lung cancer who had a partial response to radiotherapy plus ipilimumab. CDR3s include the opening cysteine and the closing phenylalanine or tryptophan. The D gene is left open where the match is weak. Size is stated for part of the rows, as once, few or many counts, or as a class when the clone is expanded.

NA	TRBD1	TRBJ2-3	TRBV6-1	TGTGCCAGCAGTGAGAACCCCGGGACAGGGTCAGGGACAGATACGCAGTATTTT	CASSENPGTGSGTDTQYF
few	NA	TRBJ2-7	TRBV6-5	TGTGCCAGCAGTTACGGTTCGGGCGAGCAGTACTTC	CASSYGSGEQYF
NA	TRBD2	TRBJ2-1	TRBV5-6	TGTGCCAGCAGCTTGGAGTTAGCGGGAGGGCCGGGCTACAATGAGCAGTTCTTC	CASSLELAGGPGYNEQFF
NA	NA	TRBJ2-7	TRBV7-3	TGTGCCAGCAGCCCCGGAGGGTCCCATTACGAGCAGTACTTC	CASSPGGSHYEQYF
NA	TRBD2	TRBJ2-1	TRBV10-2	TGCGCCAGCAGCAGACTAGCGGGGAACAATGAGCAGTTCTTC	CASSRLAGNNEQFF
NA	TRBD1	TRBJ1-1	TRBV4-1	TGCGCCAGCAGCCAAGGTTACAGGGGCAGGACTGAAGCTTTCTTT	CASSQGYRGRTEAFF
NA	TRBD1	TRBJ2-6	TRBV9	TGTGCCAGCAGAAAAACCGGGACAGGCTACTCTGGGGCCAACGTCCTGACTTTC	CASRKTGTGYSGANVLTF
NA	NA	TRBJ1-5	TRBV6-1	TGTGCCAGCAGTGCCACAGGGTATAGCAATCAGCCCCAGCATTTT	CASSATGYSNQPQHF
NA	NA	TRBJ1-1	TRBV29-1	TGCAGCGTTCGGTCGTCTACTGAAGCTTTCTTT	CSVRSSTEAFF
NA	NA	TRBJ1-5	TRBV2	TGTGCCAGCAGTGAAGCCAGGGTGAGCCAGCCCCAGCATTTT	CASSEARVSQPQHF